This T cell receptor (beta chain) was sequenced during a study of cytomegalovirus exposure and HLA in healthy donors. Background on the study: Samples from HLA-typed donors yielded around 79 million unique TCRs in an early data release. General study results and limits: In a later analysis, V- and J-gene trimming of beta chains associated with a DCLRE1C missense variant, replicated independently.

About this clone: The antigen is unknown.

This PCR relied on a set of 60 Vbeta primers and 13 Jbeta primers. Libraries were prepared by immunoSEQ multiplex PCR; TCRdb keeps only in-frame clonotypes and omits some of them. Seen here are 170,000 or so clones, roughly three quarters observed once, and the top ten hold approximately 3.4%. Trimming at V came to 0 bases and at J to 6 bases, leaving 5 bases not matched to a gene. This CDR3 has 14 residues. Germline V gene sequence: CDR1 MNHEY, CDR2 SMNVEV (reference sequence). The sample consisted of PBMCs. V usage is TRBV27 and J usage is TRBJ2-7, with 7 bases lining up with TRBD1. This TCR was sampled from a woman in her forties or fifties in good health and CMV-seropositive. CDR3 bases: TGTGCCAGCAGTTTATCCCCGACAGGGTTCGAGCAGTACTTC. This codes for CASSLSPTGFEQYF.